Reported below is one TCR beta chain. Its antigen is not identified. A second about 7 to 12 cycle PCR used barcoded and J-beta primers. Each cDNA molecule, via a template-switch adaptor with 12 random nucleotides, was tagged. TCRdb fed the 5' RACE reads into MiXCR, producing one record per CDR3 protein. The sample records about 830,000 distinct CDR3 sequences, about 62% being singletons. The data stem from a study of blood T cells in healthy people across ages. Peripheral blood, about 10 milliliters per donor, was collected. Study outcomes and limitations: PBMCs went unsorted, and a conclusive naive versus antigen-experienced comparison was therefore prevented.

Specimen: blood. The receptor was derived from a man younger than 45 in good health.

The CDR3 protein is CASSFSGGYQSEQYF. The CDR3 DNA is TGTGCCAGCAGCTTTAGCGGGGGGTACCAGTCCGAGCAGTACTTC. The gene calls are TRBV7-6 and TRBJ2-5; 10 bases are a match to TRBD2. The J call may be in error: the DNA end matches TRBJ2-7 better. The length of the CDR3 is 15 residues. Germline loops: CDR1 SGHVS, CDR2 FNYEAQ.